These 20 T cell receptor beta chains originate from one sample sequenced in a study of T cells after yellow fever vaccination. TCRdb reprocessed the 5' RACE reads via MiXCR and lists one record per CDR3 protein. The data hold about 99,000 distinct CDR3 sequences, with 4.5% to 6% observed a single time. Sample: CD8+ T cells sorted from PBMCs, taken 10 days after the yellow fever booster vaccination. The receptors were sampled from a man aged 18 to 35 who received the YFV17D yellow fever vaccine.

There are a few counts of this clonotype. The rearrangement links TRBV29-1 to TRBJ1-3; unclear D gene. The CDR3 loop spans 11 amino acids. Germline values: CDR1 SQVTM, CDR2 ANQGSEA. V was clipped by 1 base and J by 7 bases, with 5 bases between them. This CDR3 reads CSVEGGNTIYF. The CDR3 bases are TGCAGCGTTGAAGGTGGGAACACCATATATTTT.

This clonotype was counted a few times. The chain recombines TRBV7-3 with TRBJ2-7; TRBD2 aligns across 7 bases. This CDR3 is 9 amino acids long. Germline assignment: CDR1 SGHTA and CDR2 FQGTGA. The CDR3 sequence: CGGGYEQYF. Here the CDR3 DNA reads TGTGGGGGGGGATACGAGCAGTACTTC. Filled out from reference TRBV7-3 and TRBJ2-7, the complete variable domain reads GAGVSQTPSNKVTEKGKYVELRCDPISGHTALYWYRQSLGQGPEFLIYFQGTGAADDSGLPNDRFFAVRPEGSVSTLKIQRTERGDSAVYLCGGGYEQYFGPGTRLTVT.

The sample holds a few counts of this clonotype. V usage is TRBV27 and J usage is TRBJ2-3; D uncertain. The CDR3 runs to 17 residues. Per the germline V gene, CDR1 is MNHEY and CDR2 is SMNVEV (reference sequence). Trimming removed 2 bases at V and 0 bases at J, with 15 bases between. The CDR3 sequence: CASSLRRPKISTDTQYF. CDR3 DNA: TGTGCCAGCAGTTTACGGCGGCCAAAAATAAGCACAGATACGCAGTATTTT.

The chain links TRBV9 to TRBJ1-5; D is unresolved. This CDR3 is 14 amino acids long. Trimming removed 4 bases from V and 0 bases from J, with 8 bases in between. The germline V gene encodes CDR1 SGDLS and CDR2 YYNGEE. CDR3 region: CASSWSDSNQPQHF. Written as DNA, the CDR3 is TGTGCCAGCAGCTGGTCAGATAGCAATCAGCCCCAGCATTTT.

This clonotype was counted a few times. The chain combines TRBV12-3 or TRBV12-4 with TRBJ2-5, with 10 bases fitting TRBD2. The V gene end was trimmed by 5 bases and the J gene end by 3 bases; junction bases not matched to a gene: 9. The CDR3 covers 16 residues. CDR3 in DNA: TGTGCCAGCAGTCAGCCCTCGGGACTAGCGAAAGAGACCCAGTACTTC. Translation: CASSQPSGLAKETQYF.

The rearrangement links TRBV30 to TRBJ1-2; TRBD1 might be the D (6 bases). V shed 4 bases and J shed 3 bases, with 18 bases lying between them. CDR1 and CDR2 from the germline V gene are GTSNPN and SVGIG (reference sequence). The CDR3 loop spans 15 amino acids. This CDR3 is CAWKLAWRGYYGYTF. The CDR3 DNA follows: TGTGCCTGGAAGCTAGCGTGGAGGGGGTACTATGGCTACACCTTC.

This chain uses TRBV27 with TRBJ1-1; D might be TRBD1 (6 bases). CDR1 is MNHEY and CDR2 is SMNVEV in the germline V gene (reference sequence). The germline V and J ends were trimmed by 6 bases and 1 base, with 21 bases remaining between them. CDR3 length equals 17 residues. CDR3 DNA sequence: TGTGCCAGCAGCTCTTCAGTGGGGGACATACAGAACACTGAAGCTTTCTTT. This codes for CASSSSVGDIQNTEAFF.

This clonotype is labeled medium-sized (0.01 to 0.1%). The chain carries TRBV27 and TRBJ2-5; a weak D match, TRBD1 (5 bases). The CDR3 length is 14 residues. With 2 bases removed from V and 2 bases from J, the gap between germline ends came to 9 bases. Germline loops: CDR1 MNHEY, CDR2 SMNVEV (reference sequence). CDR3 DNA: TGTGCCAGCAGTTTAGACAGCACACAAGAGACCCAGTACTTC. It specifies CASSLDSTQETQYF.

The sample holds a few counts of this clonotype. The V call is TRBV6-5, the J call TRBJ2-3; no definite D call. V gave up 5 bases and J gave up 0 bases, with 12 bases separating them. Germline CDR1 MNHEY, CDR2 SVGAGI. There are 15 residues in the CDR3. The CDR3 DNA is TGTGCCAGCAGTCCGTTGATCCCTAGCACAGATACGCAGTATTTT. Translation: CASSPLIPSTDTQYF.

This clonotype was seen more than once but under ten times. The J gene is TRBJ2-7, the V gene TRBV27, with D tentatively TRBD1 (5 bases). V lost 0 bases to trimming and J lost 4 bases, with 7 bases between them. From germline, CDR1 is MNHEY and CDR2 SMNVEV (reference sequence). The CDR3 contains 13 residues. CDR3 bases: TGTGCCAGCAGTTTATCAGACAGTTACGAGCAGTACTTC. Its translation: CASSLSDSYEQYF.

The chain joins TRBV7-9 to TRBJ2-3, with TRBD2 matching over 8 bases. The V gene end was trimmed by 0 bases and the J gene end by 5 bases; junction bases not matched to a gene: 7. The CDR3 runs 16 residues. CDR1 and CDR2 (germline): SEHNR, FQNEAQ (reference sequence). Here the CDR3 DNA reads TGTGCCAGCAGCTTAGCGCAAAGCGGGGGAGGAGATACGCAGTATTTT. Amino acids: CASSLAQSGGGDTQYF.

The CDR3 protein is CASSLVAGGFNEQFF. Here the CDR3 DNA reads TGTGCCAGCAGTTTAGTAGCGGGGGGATTCAATGAGCAGTTCTTC. The chain uses TRBV27 and TRBJ2-1; 10 bases map to TRBD2. The V and J ends lost 2 bases and 6 bases, in that order; junction bases with no gene match: 4. There are 15 residues in the CDR3. Per germline, CDR1 MNHEY and CDR2 SMNVEV (reference sequence).

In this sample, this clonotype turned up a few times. CDR3 amino acids: CASSLEAAASYEQYF. DNA for the CDR3: TGCGCCAGCAGCTTGGAGGCAGCGGCTTCCTACGAGCAGTACTTC. The rearrangement joins TRBV5-1 to TRBJ2-7, with a tentative D call TRBD2 (5 bases). The germline gives CDR1 SGHRS, CDR2 YFSETQ. V shed 0 bases and J shed 1 base, with 11 bases lying between them. The CDR3 is 15 residues long.

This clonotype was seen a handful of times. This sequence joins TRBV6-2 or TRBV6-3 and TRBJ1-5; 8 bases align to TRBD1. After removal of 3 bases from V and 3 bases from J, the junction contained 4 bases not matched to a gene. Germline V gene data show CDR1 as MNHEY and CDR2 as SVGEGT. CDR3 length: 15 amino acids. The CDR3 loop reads CASSYSDRDNQPQHF. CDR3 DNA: TGTGCCAGCAGTTATTCGGACAGGGACAATCAGCCCCAGCATTTT.

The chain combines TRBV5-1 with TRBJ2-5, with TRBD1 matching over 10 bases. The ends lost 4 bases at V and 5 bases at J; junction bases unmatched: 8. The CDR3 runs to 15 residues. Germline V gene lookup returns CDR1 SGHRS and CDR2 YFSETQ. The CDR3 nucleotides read TGCGCCAGCAGCGCCGGGACAGGGGTTTTCGAGACCCAGTACTTC. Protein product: CASSAGTGVFETQYF.

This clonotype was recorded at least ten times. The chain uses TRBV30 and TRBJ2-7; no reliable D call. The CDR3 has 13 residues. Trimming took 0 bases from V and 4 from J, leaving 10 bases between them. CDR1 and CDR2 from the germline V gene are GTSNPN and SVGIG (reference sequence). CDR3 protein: CAWSVRQAYEQYF. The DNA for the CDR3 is TGTGCCTGGAGTGTACGGCAGGCGTACGAGCAGTACTTC.

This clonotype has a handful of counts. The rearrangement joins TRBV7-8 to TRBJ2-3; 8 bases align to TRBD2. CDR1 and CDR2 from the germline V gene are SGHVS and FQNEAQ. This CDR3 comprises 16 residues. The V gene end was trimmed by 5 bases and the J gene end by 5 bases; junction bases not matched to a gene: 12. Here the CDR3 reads CASSPESGGAGDTQYF. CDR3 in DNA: TGTGCCAGCAGCCCAGAGTCGGGGGGGGCCGGAGATACGCAGTATTTT.

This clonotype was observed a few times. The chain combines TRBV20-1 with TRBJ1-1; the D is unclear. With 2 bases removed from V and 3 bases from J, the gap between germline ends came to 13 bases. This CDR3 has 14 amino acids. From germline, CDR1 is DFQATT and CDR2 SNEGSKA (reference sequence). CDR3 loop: CSARRPPVDTEAFF. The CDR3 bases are TGCAGTGCTAGACGACCGCCGGTTGACACTGAAGCTTTCTTT.

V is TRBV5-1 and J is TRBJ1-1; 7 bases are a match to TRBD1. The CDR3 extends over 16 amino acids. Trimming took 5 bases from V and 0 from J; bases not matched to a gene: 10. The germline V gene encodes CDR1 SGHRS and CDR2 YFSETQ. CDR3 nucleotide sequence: TGCGCCAGCAGTTCGGGACAGTGCTTCCTGAACACTGAAGCTTTCTTT. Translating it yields CASSSGQCFLNTEAFF.

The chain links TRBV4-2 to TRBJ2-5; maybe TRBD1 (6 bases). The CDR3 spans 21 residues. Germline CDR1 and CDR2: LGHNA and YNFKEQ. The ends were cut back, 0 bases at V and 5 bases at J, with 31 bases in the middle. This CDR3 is CASSQDPGAGWGRDARETQYF. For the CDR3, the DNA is TGTGCCAGCAGCCAAGATCCAGGGGCCGGCTGGGGCCGTGACGCCAGGGAGACCCAGTACTTC.